This T cell receptor (beta chain) appears in the sequencing data of a study of CD8 T cells in Susac syndrome (dated by TCRdb to about 2019). Study-wide context: The study used repertoire sequencing to test whether antigen drove CD8+ T cell activation and differentiation in Susac syndrome. Clonality of the CD8+ T cell repertoire was compared between over ten healthy donors, approximately 14 Susac syndrome patients and 15 multiple sclerosis patients. What the authors observed across the whole study: The number of individuals in the TCR sequencing and HLA analysis was recognized as being relatively small.

RNA was extracted using the RNeasy kit, and about 0.45 to 1 ug of the RNA was reverse transcribed with random hexamers. The immunoSEQ multiplex PCR assay, which covers 54 Vbeta and 13 Jbeta segments, was used to amplify TCR beta CDR3 regions. To correct PCR amplification bias, a synthetic template baseline was used for both primer optimization and computational correction. From the authors' description of their analysis: Only productive sequences were kept, with reads annotated to V, D and J genes according to IMGT and analyzed in immunoSEQ Analyzer. Clonality was calculated as one minus the Shannon entropy normalized by log2 of the number of productive unique sequences. For each patient and control, public and private clones were evaluated within the 100 most prevalent clones. Susac-specific clones were defined as absent from healthy and MS cohorts, over a thousand published viral clones and other ImmuneACCESS disease sequences. The public reads were reprocessed in TCRdb via fastp at Q25 and MiXCR, keeping in-frame beta chains. CDR3 protein duplicates are merged, each entry listing the most common genes and DNA. TCRdb, rather than the study authors, made the V and J calls. For this sample there are hundreds of thousands of distinct CDR3 sequences; more than 80% appear just once. Under 0.15% of the sample is in the top ten clones.

On this clonotype itself: Its antigen is not yet known. There are no base qualities to consult, and no much larger clone falls within one base.

The CDR3 has 13 amino acids, counting the end cysteine and phenylalanine. Only CDR3 DNA remains: 39 bases, in frame from the first base. According to the germline V gene, CDR1 reads LGHNT and CDR2 reads FRNRAP. The junction shows trimming of 2 bases on V and 5 bases on J, plus 9 bases between the germline ends. High-throughput TCR beta sequencing profiled peripheral blood CD8+ and CD4+ T cells from healthy donors, Susac syndrome patients and multiple sclerosis patients. Multiple sclerosis controls were treatment-naive patients with stable or active relapsing-remitting disease fulfilling revised McDonald criteria. CD8+ TEMRA cells were enriched by FACS, while bulk CD8+ and CD4+ T cells were purified by magnetic negative isolation. Blood was drawn into EDTA tubes, processed within 24 hours, and PBMCs were isolated by density gradient centrifugation. PBMCs intended for TCR sequencing were cryopreserved in liquid nitrogen and were subsequently thawed in a 37 degrees C water bath. A purity of at least 90% was achieved for sorted or isolated CD4+, CD8+ and CD8+ TEMRA cells.

This receptor chain uses TRBV12-5 and TRBJ2-5, with no reliable assignment of the D segment. The specimen was CD8+ T cells from PBMCs. This clonotype originated in a human donor with multiple sclerosis. Here the CDR3 is given as CASGLITVETQYF. DNA sequence: TGTGCTAGTGGTTTGATAACAGTGGAGACCCAGTACTTC.